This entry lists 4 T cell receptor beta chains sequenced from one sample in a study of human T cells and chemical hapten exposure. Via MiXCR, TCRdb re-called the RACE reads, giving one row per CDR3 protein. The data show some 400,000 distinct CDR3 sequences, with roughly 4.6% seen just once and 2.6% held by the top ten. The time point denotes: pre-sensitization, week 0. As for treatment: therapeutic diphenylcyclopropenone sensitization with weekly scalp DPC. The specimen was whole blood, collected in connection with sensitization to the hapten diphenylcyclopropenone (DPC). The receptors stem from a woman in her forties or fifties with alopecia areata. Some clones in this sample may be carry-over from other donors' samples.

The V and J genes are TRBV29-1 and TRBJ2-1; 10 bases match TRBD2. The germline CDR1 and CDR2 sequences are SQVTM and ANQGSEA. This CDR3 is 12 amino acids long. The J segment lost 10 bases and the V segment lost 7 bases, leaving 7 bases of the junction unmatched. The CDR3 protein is CSAGTSDVEQFF. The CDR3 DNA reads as TGCAGCGCTGGGACTAGCGACGTCGAGCAGTTCTTC.

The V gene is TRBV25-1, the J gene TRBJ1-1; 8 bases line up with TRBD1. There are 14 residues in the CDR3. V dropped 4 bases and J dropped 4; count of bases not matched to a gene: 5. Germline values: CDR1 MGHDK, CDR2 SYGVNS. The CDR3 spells CASSGTGIITEAFF. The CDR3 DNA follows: TGTGCCAGCAGTGGGACAGGGATTATCACTGAAGCTTTCTTT.

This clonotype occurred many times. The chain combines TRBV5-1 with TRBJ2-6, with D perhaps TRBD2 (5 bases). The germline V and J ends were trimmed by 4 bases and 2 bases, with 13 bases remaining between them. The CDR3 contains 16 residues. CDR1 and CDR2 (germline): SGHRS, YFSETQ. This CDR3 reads CASSADGRTGANVLTF. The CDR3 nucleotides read TGCGCCAGCAGCGCAGATGGGAGAACTGGGGCCAACGTCCTGACTTTC.

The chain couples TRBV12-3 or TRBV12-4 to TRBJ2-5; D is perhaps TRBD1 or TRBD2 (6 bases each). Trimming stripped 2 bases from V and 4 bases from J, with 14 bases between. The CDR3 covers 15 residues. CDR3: CASSLFVRGGETQYF. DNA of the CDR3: TGTGCCAGCAGTTTATTTGTCAGGGGAGGAGAGACCCAGTACTTC.